This T cell receptor (beta chain) was documented in a study of radiotherapy plus CTLA-4 blockade in lung cancer. Study results and limitations: Reportedly, early blood T cell clone dynamics best predicted response, with interferon-beta. Some TCR clones had been derived from tumors. These clones expanded in peripheral blood after radiotherapy plus ipilimumab.

Assay: immunoSEQ multiplex PCR; the TCRdb copy retains only in-frame clones and omits some. The data contain about 80,000 clones, around 76% of them seen just once; the ten biggest clones take up roughly 23%. Trimming at V came to 6 bases and at J to 6 bases, leaving 7 bases not matched to a gene. This CDR3 spans 14 amino acids. The germline gives CDR1 MNHNY, CDR2 SVGAGI (reference sequence). There are a few counts of this clone. Antigen: not known. The clonotype originates from a human donor with non-small cell lung cancer whose response to radiotherapy plus ipilimumab could not be evaluated. Some clones in this sample may be carry-over from other donors' samples. The chain combines TRBV6-6 with TRBJ1-3; 8 bases fit TRBD1. Material: peripheral blood, obtained from a patient treated with radiotherapy plus ipilimumab. CDR3 bases: TGTGCCAGCAGACAGACAGGGGTAGCAAACACCATATATTTT. Protein product: CASRQTGVANTIYF.